This TCR beta chain was observed in a study of cytomegalovirus exposure and HLA in healthy donors. Study-wide findings and caveats: Later analysis indicated greater clonal expansion among HLA-associated TCR beta chains than among equally common other chains. Reported performance of the classifier showed diagnosis of cytomegalovirus status with high specificity and sensitivity.

Amplification used 60 Vbeta primers and 13 Jbeta primers. Using immunoSEQ multiplex PCR, the repertoire was profiled, and TCRdb retains in-frame clones only, with some absent. The sample records about 130,000 clones, around 85% being singletons. This clone appeared once. Its matching antigen is unknown. This receptor was taken from a boy between 10 and 17 years old in good health and CMV-seronegative. The sequencing sample was made of PBMCs.

CDR3 residues: CASSLRDREFDEQYF. The CDR3 bases are TGCGCCAGCAGCCTCCGGGACAGGGAGTTCGACGAGCAGTACTTC. This chain joins TRBV5-1 and TRBJ2-7; TRBD1 agrees at 9 bases. This CDR3 is built from 15 residues. Looked up from germline, CDR1 is SGHRS and CDR2 is YFSETQ. V shed 4 bases and J 5 bases; nucleotides not matched to a gene: 10.